Below, 27 T cell receptor beta chains from the same sample are listed, as sequenced in a study of T cell responses to AZD1222 COVID-19 vaccine. Only in-frame clones appear in the TCRdb table, and some are missing; sequencing was by immunoSEQ multiplex PCR. The repertoire holds 150,000 or so clones, 90% to 95% seen once, with more than 1.4% in the top ten. This sample comprised peripheral blood, obtained on day 0 of AZD1222 vaccination. These TCRs come from an adult in good health.

The rearrangement uses TRBV7-9 and TRBJ2-1; D is possibly TRBD2 (6 bases). Germline V gene sequence: CDR1 SEHNR, CDR2 FQNEAQ (reference sequence). The CDR3 covers 16 residues. Between the trimmed V and J ends, which lost 2 bases and 4 bases, there was a span of 15 bases. The CDR3 nucleotides are TGTGCCAGCAGCTTATATAGCGGCTTACAGTACAATGAGCAGTTCTTC. It yields the protein CASSLYSGLQYNEQFF.

The V call is TRBV6-4, the J call TRBJ1-2, with D unclear. In germline, CDR1 is MRHNA, CDR2 SNTAGT. V was trimmed by 3 bases and J by 4 bases, leaving 12 bases between them. The CDR3 covers 14 residues. CDR3 region: CASSETRSGYGYTF. The CDR3 DNA sequence: TGTGCCAGCAGTGAGACTCGTTCAGGCTATGGCTACACCTTC.

The V call is TRBV7-2, the J call TRBJ1-2; 9 nucleotides match TRBD1. The trim removed 1 base at V and 8 bases at J, leaving 14 bases unmatched. Germline V gives CDR1 SGHTA, CDR2 FQGNSA. The CDR3 totals 17 residues. CDR3 nucleotide sequence: TGTGCCAGCAGCTTAGTGGGGTTTCAGGACAGGGGAGGAGGCTACACCTTC. As protein: CASSLVGFQDRGGGYTF.

This clone showed up just once. The chain combines TRBV28 with TRBJ2-1; no reliable D call. V gave up 2 bases and J gave up 0 bases, with 8 bases separating them. The CDR3 contains 15 residues. From germline, CDR1 is MDHEN and CDR2 SYDVKM. In nucleotides, the CDR3 is TGTGCCAGCAGTTTAATTGGGTACTCCTACAATGAGCAGTTCTTC. Encoded protein: CASSLIGYSYNEQFF.

The chain links TRBV4-2 to TRBJ1-4; the D gene is possibly TRBD1 (5 bases). Germline lookup yields CDR1 LGHNA and CDR2 YNFKEQ. The CDR3 extends over 17 amino acids. V dropped 1 base and J dropped 0 bases, with 12 bases sitting between them. The CDR3 sequence is CASSQGQKESTNEKLFF. The CDR3 DNA reads as TGTGCCAGCAGCCAAGGACAGAAAGAATCAACTAATGAAAAACTGTTTTTT.

Comments on this clone: The same CDR3 arises from other DNA sequences in this sample as well. The chain joins TRBV19 to TRBJ2-7; 9 bases are a match to TRBD2. Trimming took 5 bases from V and 0 from J; bases not matched to a gene: 5. The CDR3 extends over 15 amino acids. Germline V gene lookup returns CDR1 LNHDA and CDR2 SQIVND (reference sequence). The CDR3 here is CASSELAGSSYEQYF. The DNA for the CDR3 is TGTGCCAGTAGTGAGCTAGCGGGGAGCTCCTACGAGCAGTACTTC.

The V gene is TRBV7-2, the J gene TRBJ1-2, with 7 bases that match TRBD1. The V segment lost 8 bases and the J segment 2 bases; nucleotides outside the gene matches: 8. Germline CDR1 reads SGHTA; CDR2 reads FQGNSA. This CDR3 comprises 14 residues. The CDR3 reads CASARTGQNYGYTF. Here the CDR3 DNA reads TGTGCCAGCGCCCGGACGGGACAGAACTATGGCTACACCTTC.

This clone was picked up a small number of times. This chain connects TRBV28 to TRBJ1-6; no clear D gene. The germline CDR1 and CDR2 sequences are MDHEN and SYDVKM. CDR3 size: 17 residues. V lost 1 base to trimming and J lost 0 bases, with 10 bases between them. DNA for the CDR3: TGTGCCAGCAGTTTATTAGACATCCTCTCCTATAATTCACCCCTCCACTTT. Encoded protein: CASSLLDILSYNSPLHF. The whole variable domain, remainder taken from reference TRBV28 and TRBJ1-6, is DVKVTQSSRYLVKRTGEKVFLECVQDMDHENMFWYRQDPGLGLRLIYFSYDVKMKEKGDIPEGYSVSREKKERFSLILESASTNQTSMYLCASSLLDILSYNSPLHFGNGTRLTVT.

The CDR3 protein is CASSLEASPTNEKLFF. CDR3 in DNA: TGCGCCAGCAGCTTGGAGGCGTCCCCAACTAATGAAAAACTGTTTTTT. This chain links TRBV5-1 with TRBJ1-4; no definite D call. The length of the CDR3 is 16 residues. CDR1 and CDR2 from the germline V gene are SGHRS and YFSETQ. V was clipped by 0 bases and J by 0 bases, with 9 bases between them. Drawing the rest from reference TRBV5-1 and TRBJ1-4, the complete variable domain is KAGVTQTPRYLIKTRGQQVTLSCSPISGHRSVSWYQQTPGQGLQFLFEYFSETQRNKGNFPGRFSGRQFSNSRSEMNVSTLELGDSALYLCASSLEASPTNEKLFFGSGTQLSVL.

This chain links TRBV27 with TRBJ2-7; no clear D gene. Germline CDR1 is MNHEY and CDR2 is SMNVEV (reference sequence). The V end lost 5 bases, the J end lost 3 bases, and 11 bases lay between the germline ends. The CDR3 has 13 amino acids. CDR3 sequence reads: CASSRMPSYEQYF. CDR3 DNA: TGTGCCAGCAGTCGTATGCCTAGCTACGAGCAGTACTTC.

V usage is TRBV10-2 and J usage is TRBJ2-1; the match to TRBD2 covers 11 bases. The CDR3 is 14 amino acids. V lost 8 bases and J lost 4; bases outside the gene matches: 4. Germline-derived CDR1 and CDR2 are WSHSY and SAAADI. CDR3 DNA sequence: TGCGCCAGCGGCATAGCGGGAGGGTACAATGAGCAGTTCTTC. Amino acid sequence: CASGIAGGYNEQFF.

The count of this clone is one. This chain uses TRBV18 with TRBJ1-4; D call uncertain. Germline-derived CDR1 and CDR2 are KGHSH and LQKENI. The CDR3 is made up of 13 amino acids. V was trimmed by 5 bases and J by 4 bases, leaving 8 bases between them. This chain's CDR3 is CASSVLGNEKLFF. Here the CDR3 DNA reads TGTGCCAGCTCAGTCCTAGGTAATGAAAAACTGTTTTTT.

This chain connects TRBV29-1 to TRBJ2-7; 8 nucleotides agree with TRBD1. The V gene's germline CDR1 is SQVTM and CDR2 ANQGSEA. CDR3 length equals 13 residues. The CDR3 DNA reads TGCAACCTAAACCGGGACAGGAACTACGAGCAGTACTTC. Its protein is CNLNRDRNYEQYF.

The V gene is TRBV6-5, the J gene TRBJ1-2; perhaps TRBD1 as D (6 bases). Germline V CDR1 and CDR2: MNHEY, SVGAGI. V lost 2 bases and J 4 bases, leaving 8 bases between the germline ends. The CDR3 is 13 amino acids. The CDR3, as DNA: TGTGCCAGCAGTTACGGGGGGGCCTATGGCTACACCTTC. Encoded protein: CASSYGGAYGYTF.

As to this clone: The same CDR3 arises from other DNA sequences in this sample as well. The chain couples TRBV7-9 to TRBJ1-5, with D maybe TRBD1 (6 bases). The CDR3 sequence is 12 residues long. Trimming cost V 1 base and J 9 bases, with 7 bases left between them. Germline V gives CDR1 SEHNR, CDR2 FQNEAQ (reference sequence). CDR3 DNA sequence: TGTGCCAGCAGCTTAGAGGGGGGGCCCCAGCATTTT. Encoded protein: CASSLEGGPQHF. Drawing the rest from reference TRBV7-9 and TRBJ1-5, the complete variable domain is DTGVSQNPRHKITKRGQNVTFRCDPISEHNRLYWYRQTLGQGPEFLTYFQNEAQLEKSRLLSDRFSAERPKGSFSTLEIQRTEQGDSAMYLCASSLEGGPQHFGDGTRLSIL.

J is TRBJ1-3 and V is TRBV7-2; D is undetermined. The V gene's germline CDR1 is SGHTA and CDR2 FQGNSA. The CDR3 covers 17 residues. Trimming removed 1 base at V and 1 base at J, with 14 bases between. The CDR3 nucleotides read TGTGCCAGCAGCTTAGGCAGAGGGCCGCAGTCTGGAAACACCATATATTTT. Protein product: CASSLGRGPQSGNTIYF.

This clone was seen only a few times. V gene TRBV5-1 combines with J gene TRBJ2-1; the D gene is possibly TRBD2 (5 bases). The germline gives CDR1 SGHRS, CDR2 YFSETQ. The CDR3 is made up of 16 amino acids. V was clipped by 2 bases and J by 4 bases, with 16 bases between them. The CDR3 region is CASSFTGNPSYNEQFF. CDR3 bases: TGCGCCAGCAGCTTCACCGGGAACCCTTCTTACAATGAGCAGTTCTTC.

The rearrangement joins TRBV28 to TRBJ1-6; D gene ambiguous. This CDR3 is built from 13 residues. Germline V gene sequence: CDR1 MDHEN, CDR2 SYDVKM. Trimming removed 6 bases at V and 7 bases at J, with 10 bases between. DNA for the CDR3: TGTGCCAGCAGGGACGGCTTAAATTCACCCCTCCACTTT. It specifies CASRDGLNSPLHF.

The chain couples TRBV11-2 to TRBJ2-3; D ambiguous. Germline assignment: CDR1 SGHAT and CDR2 FQNNGV. V gave up 2 bases and J gave up 0 bases, with 15 bases separating them. CDR3 length equals 17 residues. CDR3 amino acids: CASSLSPLHGSTDTQYF. The CDR3 bases are TGTGCCAGCAGCTTAAGCCCGCTTCACGGGAGCACAGATACGCAGTATTTT.

In its sample, this clone was seen once. This rearrangement joins TRBV6-5 to TRBJ1-2; 8 bases match TRBD1. Germline lookup yields CDR1 MNHEY and CDR2 SVGAGI. There are 15 residues in the CDR3. V lost 5 bases, J lost 2 bases, and 7 bases stayed unmatched. Here the CDR3 reads CASSRGTGPNYGYTF. CDR3 sequence (DNA): TGTGCCAGCAGTAGGGGGACAGGTCCGAACTATGGCTACACCTTC.

The chain couples TRBV7-2 to TRBJ2-7; D gene uncertain. The germline gives CDR1 SGHTA, CDR2 FQGNSA. V was trimmed by 5 bases and J by 4 bases, leaving 15 bases between them. This CDR3 is 14 amino acids long. The CDR3 loop reads CASSPLGVPYEQYF. The CDR3 DNA follows: TGTGCCAGCAGCCCACTGGGCGTCCCGTACGAGCAGTACTTC.

The V gene is TRBV20-1, the J gene TRBJ2-7, with 12 bases fitting TRBD2. CDR3 size: 15 residues. CDR1 and CDR2 from the germline V gene are DFQATT and SNEGSKA (reference sequence). The V and J ends lost 3 bases and 1 base, in that order; junction bases with no gene match: 4. The CDR3, as DNA: TGCAGTGCTAGTCTAGCGGGGGGGACGTCCTACGAGCAGTACTTC. This encodes CSASLAGGTSYEQYF.

The chain combines TRBV24-1 with TRBJ2-3; D perhaps matches TRBD1 (5 bases). V shed 2 bases and J shed 1 base, with 9 bases lying between them. This CDR3 region has 15 residues. Germline V CDR1 and CDR2: KGHDR, SFDVKD. CDR3 sequence reads: CATSDSGSGTDTQYF. In DNA, the CDR3 is TGTGCCACCAGTGATTCAGGGTCCGGCACAGATACGCAGTATTTT.

V usage is TRBV4-3 and J usage is TRBJ2-1; D is unresolved. Between the trimmed V and J ends, which lost 3 bases and 10 bases, there was a span of 19 bases. This CDR3 region has 15 residues. Germline V gene sequence: CDR1 LGHNA, CDR2 YSLEER. The CDR3 loop reads CASSQTFTGGLEQFF. Here the CDR3 DNA reads TGCGCCAGCAGCCAGACTTTTACGGGTGGTTTGGAGCAGTTCTTC.

The table lists this clone with a few counts. The chain uses TRBV3-1 (or the pseudogene TRBV3-2) and TRBJ1-3; no clear D gene. Deletions cut 5 bases from V and 8 bases from J, with 10 bases between. CDR3 length: 12 residues. From germline, CDR1 is LGHDT and CDR2 YNNKEL (reference sequence). CDR3 coding DNA: TGTGCCAGCAGCGCGGTGGAGGACACCATATATTTT. This codes for CASSAVEDTIYF.

This chain uses TRBV20-1 with TRBJ2-5; no definite D call. This CDR3 contains 11 residues. V lost 2 bases and J lost 4, with 5 bases in between. Germline V gene data show CDR1 as DFQATT and CDR2 as SNEGSKA (reference sequence). This chain's CDR3 is CSARPSETQYF. The CDR3 nucleotides read TGCAGTGCTAGACCTTCAGAGACCCAGTACTTC.

The gene calls are TRBV28 and TRBJ1-4; D remains ambiguous. Germline CDR1 and CDR2: MDHEN and SYDVKM. The CDR3 consists of 12 residues. Trimming removed 5 bases at V and 8 bases at J, with 9 bases between. The CDR3 loop reads CASSPGEEKLFF. The CDR3 DNA is TGTGCCAGCAGTCCAGGAGAGGAAAAACTGTTTTTT. The whole variable domain, filled in from reference TRBV28 and TRBJ1-4, reads DVKVTQSSRYLVKRTGEKVFLECVQDMDHENMFWYRQDPGLGLRLIYFSYDVKMKEKGDIPEGYSVSREKKERFSLILESASTNQTSMYLCASSPGEEKLFFGSGTQLSVL.